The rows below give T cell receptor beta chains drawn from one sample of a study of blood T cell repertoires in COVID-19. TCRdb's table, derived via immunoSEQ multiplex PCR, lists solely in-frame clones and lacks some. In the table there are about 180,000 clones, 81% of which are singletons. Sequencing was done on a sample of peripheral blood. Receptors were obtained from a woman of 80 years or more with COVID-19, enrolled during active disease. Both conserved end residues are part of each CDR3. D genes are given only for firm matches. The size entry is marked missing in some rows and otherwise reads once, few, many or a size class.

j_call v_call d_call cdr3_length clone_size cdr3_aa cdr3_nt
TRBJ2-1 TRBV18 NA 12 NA CASSHNRVEQFF TGTGCCAGCTCGCACAACAGGGTTGAGCAGTTCTTC
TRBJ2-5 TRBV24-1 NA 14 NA CATSDPQGPKTQYF TGTGCCACCAGTGATCCCCAGGGCCCCAAGACCCAGTACTTC
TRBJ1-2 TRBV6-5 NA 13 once CASSYSEVHGYTF TGTGCCAGCAGTTACTCCGAGGTCCATGGCTACACCTTC
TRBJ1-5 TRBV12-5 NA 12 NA CASGLGDQPQHF TGTGCTAGTGGTTTAGGAGATCAGCCCCAGCATTTT
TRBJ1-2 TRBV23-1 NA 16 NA CASTRQRGPGNYGYTF TGCGCCAGCACCCGGCAGCGAGGCCCGGGTAACTATGGCTACACCTTC
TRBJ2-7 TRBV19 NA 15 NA CASSLRPQGAYEQYF TGTGCCAGTAGTCTCAGGCCCCAAGGGGCCTACGAGCAGTACTTC
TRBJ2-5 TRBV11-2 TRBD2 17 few CASSLDPGLAGVETQYF TGTGCCAGCAGCTTAGATCCCGGACTAGCGGGGGTAGAGACCCAGTACTTC
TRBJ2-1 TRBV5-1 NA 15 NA CASSLVGRVQNEQFF TGCGCCAGCAGCTTGGTGGGCAGGGTCCAGAATGAGCAGTTCTTC
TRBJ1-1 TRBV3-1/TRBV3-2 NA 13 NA CASSQAGNTEAFF TGTGCCAGCAGCCAAGCGGGTAACACTGAAGCTTTCTTT
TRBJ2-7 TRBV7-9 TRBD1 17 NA CASSLGQGEIGSYEQYF TGTGCCAGCAGCTTAGGACAGGGAGAAATAGGCTCCTACGAGCAGTACTTC
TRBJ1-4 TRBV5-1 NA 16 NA CASSLGAGLTNEKLFF TGCGCCAGCAGCTTGGGCGCAGGGTTAACTAATGAAAAACTGTTTTTT
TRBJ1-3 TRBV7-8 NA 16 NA CASSLMPPRSGNTIYF TGTGCCAGCAGCTTAATGCCGCCGCGCTCTGGAAACACCATATATTTT
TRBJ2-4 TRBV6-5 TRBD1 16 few CASSSTGGQGASIQYF TGTGCCAGCAGTTCCACCGGTGGGCAGGGGGCGAGCATTCAGTACTTC
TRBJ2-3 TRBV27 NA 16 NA CASSLVYRARTDTQYF TGTGCCAGCAGTTTAGTGTACAGGGCGCGCACAGATACGCAGTATTTT
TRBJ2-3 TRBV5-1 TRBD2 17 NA CASSLGASGGAIDTQYF TGCGCCAGCAGCTTGGGTGCTAGCGGGGGGGCCATAGATACGCAGTATTTT
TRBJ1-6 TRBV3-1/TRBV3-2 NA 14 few CASSQRSYNSPLHF TGTGCCAGCAGCCAGCGGTCCTATAATTCACCCCTCCACTTT
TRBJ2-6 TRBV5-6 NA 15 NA CASSFTGRGANVLTF TGTGCCAGCAGCTTCACAGGGAGAGGGGCCAACGTCCTGACTTTC
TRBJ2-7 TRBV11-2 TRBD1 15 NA CASSPRQGYSYEQYF TGTGCCAGCAGCCCCCGACAGGGTTACTCCTACGAGCAGTACTTC
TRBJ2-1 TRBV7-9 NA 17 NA CASSLLGGGPSYNEQFF TGTGCCAGCAGCTTATTGGGCGGGGGCCCCTCCTACAATGAGCAGTTCTTC
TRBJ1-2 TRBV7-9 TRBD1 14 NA CASSLGAGGWGYTF TGTGCCAGCAGCTTAGGGGCAGGGGGCTGGGGCTACACCTTC
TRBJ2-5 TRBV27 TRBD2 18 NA CASSLSYPGLASRGTQYF TGTGCCAGCAGTTTATCATATCCGGGACTAGCGTCAAGAGGGACCCAGTACTTC
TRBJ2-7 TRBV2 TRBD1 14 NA CASSELGQVYEQYF TGTGCCAGCAGTGAATTGGGACAGGTCTACGAGCAGTACTTC
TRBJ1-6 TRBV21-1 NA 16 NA CASGRLHPLYNSPLHF TGTGCCAGCGGTAGACTTCACCCACTATATAATTCACCCCTCCACTTT
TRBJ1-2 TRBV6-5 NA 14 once CASSYSGGDRGYTF TGTGCCAGCAGTTACTCGGGGGGGGACCGGGGCTACACCTTC
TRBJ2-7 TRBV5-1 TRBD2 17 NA CASSLGLAGITPEEQYF TGCGCCAGCAGCTTAGGTCTAGCGGGAATAACGCCAGAGGAGCAGTACTTC
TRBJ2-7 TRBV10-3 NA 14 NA CAKPSFQGLYEQYF TGTGCGAAACCGTCATTTCAGGGGCTCTACGAGCAGTACTTC
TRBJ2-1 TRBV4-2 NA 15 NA CASSQLRGNYNEQFF TGTGCCAGCAGCCAATTAAGGGGTAATTACAATGAGCAGTTCTTC